These 19 T cell receptor beta chains came from one sample sequenced in a study of shared clonotypes between healthy human individuals. This table comes from immunoSEQ multiplex PCR, and its TCRdb copy is limited to in-frame clones, with some not included. The repertoire includes roughly 2.5 million clones, 85% to 95% of them detected once, and more than 0.12% sits in the top ten. Sequencing was carried out using naive CD4+ T cells sorted from blood. Indicated subset: CD45RA+ positively selected. The receptors come from a man younger than 35 in good health.

V usage is TRBV10-2 and J usage is TRBJ1-2; D gene unclear. The CDR3 is 13 amino acids. The germline V gene has CDR1 WSHSY and CDR2 SAAADI. The CDR3 DNA is TGCGTCGTATCGGAGAGATTTAACTATGGCTACACCTTC. This encodes CVVSERFNYGYTF.

The genes are TRBV7-3 and TRBJ1-4, with a possible D match to TRBD1 (5 bases). Germline CDR1 SGHTA, CDR2 FQGTGA. V lost 5 bases and J lost 8, with 12 bases in between. CDR3 length: 13 amino acids. CDR3: CASSPGLGEKLFF. The DNA of the CDR3 is TGTGCCAGCAGCCCAGGGTTAGGGGAAAAACTGTTTTTT. The full variable domain, with the rest looked up from reference TRBV7-3 and TRBJ1-4, is GAGVSQTPSNKVTEKGKYVELRCDPISGHTALYWYRQSLGQGPEFLIYFQGTGAADDSGLPNDRFFAVRPEGSVSTLKIQRTERGDSAVYLCASSPGLGEKLFFGSGTQLSVL.

The chain couples TRBV18 to TRBJ2-5, with D possibly matching TRBD1 (5 bases). Germline CDR1 KGHSH, CDR2 LQKENI. The CDR3 consists of 14 residues. The V end was cut by 2 bases, the J end by 4 bases, with 11 bases between. The CDR3 DNA reads TGTGCCAGCTCACCAGCGGCAGGGCCAGAGACCCAGTACTTC. The encoded protein is CASSPAAGPETQYF.

This clone came up once. The rearrangement uses TRBV7-9 and TRBJ1-4; D is unresolved. V was trimmed by 5 bases and J by 0 bases, leaving 7 bases between them. This CDR3 is built from 14 residues. The V gene's germline CDR1 is SEHNR and CDR2 FQNEAQ (reference sequence). For the CDR3, the DNA is TGTGCCAGCAGCAAGGCCGCAACTAATGAAAAACTGTTTTTT. This sequence encodes CASSKAATNEKLFF.

The V gene is TRBV21-1, the J gene TRBJ2-7. TRBV21-1 corresponds to a pseudogene. The CDR3 sequence is 15 residues long. CDR3 sequence reads: CASSGPPRHYYEQYF. The CDR3 region has the DNA TGTGCCAGCAGCGGACCTCCCCGACATTACTACGAGCAGTACTTC.

The chain is built from TRBV6-1 and TRBJ2-7; maybe TRBD1 (5 bases). V lost 2 bases, J lost 0 bases, and 23 bases lay in between. CDR3 size: 19 residues. Looked up from germline, CDR1 is MNHNS and CDR2 is SASEGT. CDR3 sequence (DNA): TGTGCCAGCAGTGAAAGGCTTTTGTACTTGGGGCCGTTCTCCTACGAGCAGTACTTC. Translated, it gives CASSERLLYLGPFSYEQYF.

The J gene is TRBJ2-1, the V gene TRBV27, with 7 nucleotides matching TRBD1. CDR1 and CDR2 (germline): MNHEY, SMNVEV (reference sequence). The CDR3 has 15 residues. J was trimmed by 2 bases and V by 4 bases; bases with no gene match: 5. This CDR3 is CASSYQRGPYNEQFF. The CDR3 region has the DNA TGTGCCAGCAGTTACCAGAGGGGGCCCTACAATGAGCAGTTCTTC.

Details on this clone: Other DNA variants within this sample encode the same CDR3. This chain uses TRBV18 with TRBJ2-7, with D possibly TRBD2 on 6 matching bases. The CDR3 extends over 14 amino acids. Deletions cut 6 bases from V and 0 bases from J, with 12 bases between. Germline CDR1 reads KGHSH; CDR2 reads LQKENI. CDR3 amino acids: CASSPSGPSYEQYF. In nucleotides, the CDR3 is TGTGCCAGCTCCCCCAGCGGGCCCTCCTACGAGCAGTACTTC. The full variable domain, with the rest looked up from reference TRBV18 and TRBJ2-7, is NAGVMQNPRHLVRRRGQEARLRCSPMKGHSHVYWYRQLPEEGLKFMVYLQKENIIDESGMPKERFSAEFPKEGPSILRIQQVVRGDSAAYFCASSPSGPSYEQYFGPGTRLTVT.

V and J are TRBV19 and TRBJ1-6; D not certain. Trimming took off 3 bases at V and 6 bases at J, with 12 bases between the two ends. Germline-derived CDR1 and CDR2 are LNHDA and SQIVND (reference sequence). CDR3 length: 15 amino acids. Here the CDR3 DNA reads TGTGCCAGTAGTATCACGGCGGGGAGTAATTCACCCCTCCACTTT. Residues: CASSITAGSNSPLHF. The full variable domain, completed using reference TRBV19 and TRBJ1-6, is DGGITQSPKYLFRKEGQNVTLSCEQNLNHDAMYWYRQDPGQGLRLIYYSQIVNDFQKGDIAEGYSVSREKKESFPLTVTSAQKNPTAFYLCASSITAGSNSPLHFGNGTRLTVT.

The chain carries TRBV18 and TRBJ1-2; D remains ambiguous. With 3 bases removed from V and 6 bases from J, the gap between germline ends came to 11 bases. The CDR3 extends over 13 amino acids. Germline V gene sequence: CDR1 KGHSH, CDR2 LQKENI. CDR3 sequence (DNA): TGTGCCAGCTCACCTCTTCAGAATGATGGCTACACCTTC. Amino acids: CASSPLQNDGYTF.

As concerns this clone: The identical CDR3 is also encoded by other nucleotide sequences in the sample. This sequence joins TRBV7-2 and TRBJ2-2, with TRBD2 matching 8 bases. Losses at the gene ends were 4 bases for V and 2 bases for J; bases not matched to a gene: 6. This CDR3 has 16 residues. The V gene's germline CDR1 is SGHTA and CDR2 FQGNSA. DNA of the CDR3: TGTGCCAGCAGCTCCGGACTAGCAGCTAACACCGGGGAGCTGTTTTTT. Protein sequence: CASSSGLAANTGELFF.

The chain links TRBV7-2 to TRBJ1-6; D not resolved. Germline values: CDR1 SGHTA, CDR2 FQGNSA. The CDR3 has 16 residues. Trimming left V 1 base short and J 6 bases short, with 13 bases between. The CDR3 DNA sequence: TGTGCCAGCAGCTTAGTGGGTCGATATTTTAATTCACCCCTCCACTTT. Translating it yields CASSLVGRYFNSPLHF.

This clone was seen at least ten times. The V and J genes are TRBV20-1 and TRBJ2-1, with D uncertain. From germline, CDR1 is DFQATT and CDR2 SNEGSKA (reference sequence). Deletions cut 7 bases from V and 6 bases from J, with 7 bases between. This CDR3 spans 10 amino acids. CDR3 amino acids: CSGTGNEQFF. The CDR3 nucleotides read TGCAGTGGGACGGGCAATGAGCAGTTCTTC.

V gene TRBV11-3 combines with J gene TRBJ2-7; 9 bases map to TRBD1. The germline gives CDR1 SGHNT, CDR2 YENEEA. V shed 5 bases and J 5 bases; nucleotides not matched to a gene: 10. The CDR3 is 15 residues long. DNA of the CDR3: TGTGCCAGCAGCGTAGGGGGACAGGGTCTCAACGAGCAGTACTTC. Its translation is CASSVGGQGLNEQYF.

As for this clone: The sample carries other DNA sequences with the same CDR3. This rearrangement joins TRBV18 to TRBJ2-3, with D uncertain. The V gene's germline CDR1 is KGHSH and CDR2 LQKENI. V lost 2 bases and J 3 bases, leaving 6 bases between the germline ends. This CDR3 comprises 13 residues. In DNA, the CDR3 is TGTGCCAGCTCACCAAGGGTTACAGATACGCAGTATTTT. This sequence encodes CASSPRVTDTQYF.

This clone was recorded only once. This rearrangement joins TRBV2 to TRBJ2-7; D might be TRBD1 or TRBD2, each matching 5 bases. V lost 5 bases to trimming and J lost 6 bases, with 8 bases between them. CDR3 size: 11 residues. Germline CDR1 is SNHLY and CDR2 is FYNNEI. The CDR3: CASSNGAEQYF. CDR3 DNA sequence: TGTGCCAGCAGTAACGGGGCCGAGCAGTACTTC.

The V and J genes are TRBV6-1 and TRBJ2-2, with TRBD1 as a possible D gene (6 bases). This CDR3 has 15 amino acids. CDR1 is MNHNS and CDR2 is SASEGT in the germline V gene. Trimming left V 6 bases short and J 1 base short, with 12 bases between. CDR3 sequence (DNA): TGTGCCAGCAGGAGAACGGGACAGAACACCGGGGAGCTGTTTTTT. Translating it yields CASRRTGQNTGELFF.

This chain uses TRBV10-3 with TRBJ2-5; 7 nucleotides match TRBD1. Per germline, CDR1 ENHRY and CDR2 SYGVKD. The CDR3 extends over 12 amino acids. V shed 5 bases and J 11 bases; nucleotides not matched to a gene: 8. The DNA for the CDR3 is TGTGCCATCAGTCCGACAGGGTGGGAGCAGTACTTC. Protein sequence: CAISPTGWEQYF.

The J gene is TRBJ2-6, the V gene TRBV18; D may correspond to TRBD1 or TRBD2 (6 bases each). CDR3 length equals 17 residues. V lost 4 bases, J lost 4 bases, and 17 bases lay in between. CDR1 and CDR2 (germline): KGHSH, LQKENI. The CDR3: CASSLKDGGIGANVLTF. CDR3 nucleotides: TGTGCCAGCTCACTTAAGGACGGGGGCATAGGGGCCAACGTCCTGACTTTC.